This T cell receptor (beta chain) was identified in a study of blood T cell repertoires in COVID-19. Looking at the study overall: Whether acute or convalescent, the COVID-19 samples came from the United States, Italy and Spain. The analysed material was cDNA or gDNA that came from T cells, B-cell-depleted T cells, or PBMCs.

With 3 bases removed from V and 5 bases from J, the gap between germline ends came to 16 bases. CDR3 length equals 15 residues. The germline gives CDR1 KGHSH, CDR2 LQKENI. Under the authors' procedure: Amplifying reference gene primers gave estimates of nucleated cell counts. The repertoire was sequenced with immunoSEQ multiplex PCR; TCRdb's copy has only in-frame clones and lacks some. That table gives V, J and clone size, and the DNA gave D and trimming. Counted here are about 85,000 clones, approximately 90% occurring once; the ten biggest clones make up about 2.5%. The clonotype originates from a human donor with active COVID-19. The donor label of this sample is uncertain. The source material was peripheral blood. The chain couples TRBV18 to TRBJ1-2; D is unresolved. DNA of the CDR3: TGTGCCAGCTCACCTTCTGGGGAGAACGGATATGGCTACACCTTC. Encoded protein: CASSPSGENGYGYTF.